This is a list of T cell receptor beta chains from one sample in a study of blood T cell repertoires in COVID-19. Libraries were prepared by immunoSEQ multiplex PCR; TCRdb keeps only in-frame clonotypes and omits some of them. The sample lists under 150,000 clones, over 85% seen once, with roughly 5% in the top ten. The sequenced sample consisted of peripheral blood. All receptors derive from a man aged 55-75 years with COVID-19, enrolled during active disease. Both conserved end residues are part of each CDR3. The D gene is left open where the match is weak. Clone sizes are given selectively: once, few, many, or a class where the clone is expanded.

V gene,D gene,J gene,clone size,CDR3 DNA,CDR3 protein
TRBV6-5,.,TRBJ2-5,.,TGTGCCAGCAGTACAGGGCGGGAAGAGACCCAGTACTTC,CASSTGREETQYF
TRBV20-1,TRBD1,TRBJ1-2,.,TGCAGTGCTAGTATGAGGACAGGGGGCTGGTCTGGCTACACCTTC,CSASMRTGGWSGYTF
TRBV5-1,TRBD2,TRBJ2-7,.,TGCGCCAGCAGCCTTACTAGCGGGGGACCGTACGAGCAGTACTTC,CASSLTSGGPYEQYF
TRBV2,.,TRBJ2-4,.,TGTGCCAGCAGCGACCCCTCGGCGGGAAACATTCAGTACTTC,CASSDPSAGNIQYF
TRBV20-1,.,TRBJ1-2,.,TGCAGTGCCAGCCCGGGTTTGAGCTACACCTTC,CSASPGLSYTF
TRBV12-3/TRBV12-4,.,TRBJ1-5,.,TGTGCCAGCAGCTCGGACATCCATCAGCCCCAGCATTTT,CASSSDIHQPQHF
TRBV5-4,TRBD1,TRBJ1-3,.,TGTGCCAGCAGCTTCGGGACAGGGGACGGAAACACCATATATTTT,CASSFGTGDGNTIYF
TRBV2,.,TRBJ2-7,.,TGTGCCAGCAGTGAAAGCTTGGCCAGTATGAGGTGGGAGCAGTACTTC,CASSESLASMRWEQYF
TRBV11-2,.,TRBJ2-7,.,TGTGCCAGCAGAAGAACGGACGGGACCTACGAGCAGTACTTC,CASRRTDGTYEQYF
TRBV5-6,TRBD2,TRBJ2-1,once,TGTGCCAGCAGCTTGCTAGCGGGCGGCAATGAGCAGTTCTTC,CASSLLAGGNEQFF
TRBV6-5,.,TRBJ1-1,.,TGTGCCAGCAGTTACTCGTGGTTAGGGGGAAGCACTGAAGCTTTCTTT,CASSYSWLGGSTEAFF
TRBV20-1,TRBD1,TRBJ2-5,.,TGCAGTGCTACTGACAGGGCGTGGGAGACCCAGTACTTC,CSATDRAWETQYF
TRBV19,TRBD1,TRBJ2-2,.,TGTGCCAGTAGTATGAGGGGGCGCACCGGGGAGCTGTTTTTT,CASSMRGRTGELFF
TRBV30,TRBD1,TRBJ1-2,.,TGTGCCTGGAGTCGCGACAGGGTTCATGGCTACACCTTC,CAWSRDRVHGYTF
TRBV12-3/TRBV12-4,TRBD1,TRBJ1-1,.,TGTGCCAGTTTCAGGGGGACCACTGAAGCTTTCTTT,CASFRGTTEAFF
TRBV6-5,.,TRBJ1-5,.,TGTGCCAGCAGCGACAGAGGTCGTCTCAATCAGCCCCAGCATTTT,CASSDRGRLNQPQHF
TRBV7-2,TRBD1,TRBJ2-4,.,TGTGCCAGCAGCTTAGGGGGTAGACAGGGAAACATTCAGTACTTC,CASSLGGRQGNIQYF
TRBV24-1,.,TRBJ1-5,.,TGTGCCACCAGTCCAGCAGGGGATCAGCCCCAACATTTT,CATSPAGDQPQHF
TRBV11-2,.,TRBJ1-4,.,TGTGCCAGCAGCTTCGGGGCGGGGGGAAATGAAAAACTGTTTTTT,CASSFGAGGNEKLFF
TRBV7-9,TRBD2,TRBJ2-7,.,TGTGCCAGCACCCCTAGCGGGAGCGGCTACGAGCAGTACTTC,CASTPSGSGYEQYF
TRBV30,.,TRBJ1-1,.,TGTGCCTGGAACAACGAGGGAGGTACTGAAGCTTTCTTT,CAWNNEGGTEAFF
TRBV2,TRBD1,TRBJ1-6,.,TGTGCCAGCAGTGGTCCCGGGACAGGGGCGGAATATAATTCACCCCTCCACTTT,CASSGPGTGAEYNSPLHF
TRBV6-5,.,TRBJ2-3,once,TGTGCCAGCAGTTCACTAGCAGATACGCAGTATTTT,CASSSLADTQYF
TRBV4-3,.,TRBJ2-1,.,TGCGCCAGCAGCCTTTTGGGACACGACAATGAGCAGTTCTTC,CASSLLGHDNEQFF
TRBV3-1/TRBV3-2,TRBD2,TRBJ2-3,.,TGTGCCAGCAGCCATGTAGCGGGAACTAGCACAGATACGCAGTATTTT,CASSHVAGTSTDTQYF
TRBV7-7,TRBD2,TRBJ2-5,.,TGTGCCAGCAGCTTTAGCGGGAGGGAGACCCAGTACTTC,CASSFSGRETQYF
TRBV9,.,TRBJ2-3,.,TGTGCCAGCAGCGGGACAACGTCTAGCACAGATACGCAGTATTTT,CASSGTTSSTDTQYF
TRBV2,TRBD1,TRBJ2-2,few,TGTGCCAGCAGTGATGGCAGGGGGACCGGGGAGCTGTTTTTT,CASSDGRGTGELFF
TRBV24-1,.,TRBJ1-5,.,TGTGCCACCAGTGATTTCGGTACTCAGCCCCAGCATTTT,CATSDFGTQPQHF
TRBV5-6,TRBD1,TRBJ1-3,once,TGTGCCAGCAGCTCCAGCGGACAGGGTTCAGACACCATATATTTT,CASSSSGQGSDTIYF
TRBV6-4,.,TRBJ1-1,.,TGTGCCAGCTCGTCGGGGGACCGGAACACTGAAGCTTTCTTT,CASSSGDRNTEAFF
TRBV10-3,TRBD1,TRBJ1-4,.,TGTGCCATCAGTGAGTGGAGGGACAGGTCTAATGAAAAACTGTTTTTT,CAISEWRDRSNEKLFF
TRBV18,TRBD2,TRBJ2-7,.,TGTGCCAGCTCACCCGGGGGACTAGCGGCCGATTACGCCTACGAGCAGTACTTC,CASSPGGLAADYAYEQYF
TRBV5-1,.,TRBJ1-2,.,TGCGCCAGCAGCTTGGATTTCGGGACTAATGGCTACACCTTC,CASSLDFGTNGYTF
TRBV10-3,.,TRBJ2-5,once,TGTGCCATCTCCCCGGTGGAGCAAGAGACCCAGTACTTC,CAISPVEQETQYF
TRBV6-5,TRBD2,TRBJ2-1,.,TGTGCCAGCAGTTACGATGGGGGGGTGAATGAGCAGTTCTTC,CASSYDGGVNEQFF
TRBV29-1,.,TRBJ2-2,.,TGCAGCGTCTGGGGGGAACCTCCCGGGGAGCTGTTTTTT,CSVWGEPPGELFF
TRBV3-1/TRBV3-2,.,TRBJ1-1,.,TGTGCCAGCAGCCAAGATCTCCGGGGTCGGTCTTTCTTT,CASSQDLRGRSFF
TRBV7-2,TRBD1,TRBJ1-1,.,TGTGCCAGCAGCTTCGGGACAGGGGATATAGCTTTCTTT,CASSFGTGDIAFF
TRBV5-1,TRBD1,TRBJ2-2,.,TGCGCCAGCAGCACCCAGACAGGGTCCCCCACCGGGGAGCTGTTTTTT,CASSTQTGSPTGELFF
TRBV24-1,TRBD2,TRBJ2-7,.,TGTGCCACCAGTGAATCGACCGGGACTAGCAAAACCTTC,CATSESTGTSKTF
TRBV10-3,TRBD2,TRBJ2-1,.,TGTGCCACCCGACTAGCGGCTTCCTACAATGAGCAGTTCTTC,CATRLAASYNEQFF
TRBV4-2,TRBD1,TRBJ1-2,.,TGTGCCAGCAGCCAAGATTTCGAGGGGGCGGCTTGGGGCTACACCTTC,CASSQDFEGAAWGYTF
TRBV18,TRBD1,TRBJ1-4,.,TGTGCCAGCTCCGGGACAGGACTCTCGTTCCCATCTAATGAAAAACTGTTTTTT,CASSGTGLSFPSNEKLFF
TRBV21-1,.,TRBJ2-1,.,TGTGCCAGCAGCAAAAAAACTCCTCTAGCGGGCTCCTACAATGAGCAGTTCTTC,CASSKKTPLAGSYNEQFF
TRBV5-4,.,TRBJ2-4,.,TGTGCCAGCAGCTTGGAACAGGGAGTCCCAAACATTCAGTACTTC,CASSLEQGVPNIQYF
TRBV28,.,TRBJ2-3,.,TGTGCCAGCAGTTCCGCAGGGACAGATACGCAGTATTTT,CASSSAGTDTQYF
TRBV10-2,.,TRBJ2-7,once,TGCGCCAGCCGGGAACAGGGTAGCGCCTACGAGCAGTACTTC,CASREQGSAYEQYF
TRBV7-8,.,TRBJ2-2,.,TGTGCCAGCAGCTTGTTTAGGAACACCGGGGAGCTGTTTTTT,CASSLFRNTGELFF
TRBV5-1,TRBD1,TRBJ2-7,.,TGCGCCAGCAGCTTAAGCCGGACAGGGGACAACGAGCAGTACTTC,CASSLSRTGDNEQYF
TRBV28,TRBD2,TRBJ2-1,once,TGTGCCAGCAGTTCATGGACTAGCGGGACCTACAATGAGCAGTTCTTC,CASSSWTSGTYNEQFF
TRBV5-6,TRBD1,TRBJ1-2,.,TGTGCCAGCAGCCGAGGGACAGATATCTATGGCTACACCTTC,CASSRGTDIYGYTF
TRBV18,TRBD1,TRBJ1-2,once,TGTGCCAGCTCACCACTTCCGGGACAGGGGGACGGCTACACCTTC,CASSPLPGQGDGYTF
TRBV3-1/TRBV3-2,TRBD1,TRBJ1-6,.,TGTGCCAGCAGCCAAGGGACAGGGAATTCACCCCTCCACTTT,CASSQGTGNSPLHF
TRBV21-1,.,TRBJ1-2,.,TGTGCCAGCAGCGGCCGGGGTAGGGAGGGAGATGGCTACACCTTC,CASSGRGREGDGYTF
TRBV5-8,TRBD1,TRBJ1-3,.,TGTGCCAGCAGTACCCGGGACAGGGATGTTTATTCTGGAAACACCATATATTTT,CASSTRDRDVYSGNTIYF
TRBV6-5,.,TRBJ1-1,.,TGTGCCAGCAGTTACGGGGGAGGGAGCACTGAAGCTTTCTTT,CASSYGGGSTEAFF
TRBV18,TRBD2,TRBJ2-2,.,TGTGCCAGCTCACCACTTAGCGGGAGGGCCGCCGGGGAGCTGTTTTTT,CASSPLSGRAAGELFF
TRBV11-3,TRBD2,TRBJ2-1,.,TGTGCCAGCAGCTTAGCCAGCGGGAGGGCTAGAGAGCAGTTCTTC,CASSLASGRAREQFF